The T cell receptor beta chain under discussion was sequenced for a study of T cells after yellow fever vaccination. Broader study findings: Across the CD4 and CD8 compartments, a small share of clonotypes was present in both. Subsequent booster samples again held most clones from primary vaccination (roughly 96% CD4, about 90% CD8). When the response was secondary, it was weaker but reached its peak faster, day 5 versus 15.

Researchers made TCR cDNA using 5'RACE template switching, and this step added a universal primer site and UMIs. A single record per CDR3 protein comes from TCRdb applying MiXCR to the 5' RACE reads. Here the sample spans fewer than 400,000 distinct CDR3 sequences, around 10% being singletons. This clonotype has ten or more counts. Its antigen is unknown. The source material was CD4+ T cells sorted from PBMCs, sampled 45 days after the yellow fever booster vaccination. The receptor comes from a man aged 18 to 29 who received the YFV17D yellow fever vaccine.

This CDR3 is CASSYSYGYGYTF. CDR3 bases: TGTGCCAGCAGTTACTCGTACGGCTATGGCTACACCTTC. The J gene is TRBJ1-2, the V gene TRBV6-5, with D unclear. The CDR3 has 13 amino acids. Per germline, CDR1 MNHEY and CDR2 SVGAGI. Trimming took 0 bases from V and 4 from J, leaving 6 bases between them.